This TCR beta chain was captured by sequencing in a study of memory CD4+ T cells and cytomegalovirus serostatus. The sort gate was single viable CD3+CD4+CD8-CD45RO+ cells for memory CD4+ T cells. The CDR3 has 14 residues. Trimming took off 6 bases at V and 4 bases at J, with 15 bases between the two ends. Germline lookup yields CDR1 MNHEY and CDR2 SMNVEV (reference sequence). The table came from immunoSEQ multiplex PCR; TCRdb's copy has only in-frame clones and leaves some out. The repertoire has tens of thousands of clones, about 80% of them found once; the top ten carry about 2.4%. Sequencing was done on a sample of memory CD4+ T cells from blood. The V and J genes are TRBV27 and TRBJ1-1; D not resolved. The TCR sequence derives from an adult in good health and CMV-seropositive. Here the CDR3 reads CASRESLEGTEAFF. The CDR3 DNA reads as TGTGCCAGCAGGGAGAGCCTAGAGGGCACTGAAGCTTTCTTT.